These T cell receptor beta chains were read from a single sample in a study of T cell responses to AZD1222 COVID-19 vaccine. Libraries were prepared by immunoSEQ multiplex PCR; TCRdb keeps only in-frame clonotypes and omits some of them. Among under 150,000 clones, about 85% were seen once, and the ten largest hold under 3%. The sample consisted of peripheral blood, taken 28 days after the second AZD1222 dose. The receptors shown here come from an adult who received the AZD1222 COVID-19 vaccine. Both conserved end residues are part of each CDR3. Fields, in order: J gene, clone size, D gene, V gene, CDR3 length, CDR3 protein, CDR3 DNA. A D gene is named only where the DNA matches it firmly. Part of the rows lack a size; the others show once, few, many or a class for expanded clones.

j_gene: TRBJ1-4
abundance: .
d_gene: .
v_gene: TRBV28
len: 14
CDR3aa: CASSLPGDNEKLFF
CDR3nt: TGTGCCAGCAGTTTACCAGGGGATAATGAAAAACTGTTTTTT

j_gene: TRBJ1-3
abundance: .
d_gene: .
v_gene: TRBV7-9
len: 15
CDR3aa: CASSLDGVSGNTIYF
CDR3nt: TGTGCCAGCAGCTTAGATGGGGTGTCTGGAAACACCATATATTTT

j_gene: TRBJ2-1
abundance: .
d_gene: .
v_gene: TRBV12-3/TRBV12-4
len: 13
CDR3aa: CASSPWDIREQFF
CDR3nt: TGTGCCAGCAGTCCCTGGGACATTCGGGAGCAGTTCTTC

j_gene: TRBJ1-2
abundance: .
d_gene: TRBD1
v_gene: TRBV29-1
len: 12
CDR3aa: CSGQGAHYGYTF
CDR3nt: TGCAGCGGACAGGGGGCACACTATGGCTACACCTTC

j_gene: TRBJ1-4
abundance: .
d_gene: .
v_gene: TRBV5-6
len: 13
CDR3aa: CASSLDPNEKLFF
CDR3nt: TGTGCCAGCAGCTTGGACCCTAATGAAAAACTGTTTTTT

j_gene: TRBJ2-3
abundance: .
d_gene: TRBD2
v_gene: TRBV5-4
len: 17
CDR3aa: CASSPRLAGTSTDTQYF
CDR3nt: TGTGCCAGCAGCCCCAGACTAGCGGGGACTAGCACAGATACGCAGTATTTT

j_gene: TRBJ1-1
abundance: .
d_gene: .
v_gene: TRBV7-9
len: 13
CDR3aa: CASIWVGDNEAFF
CDR3nt: TGTGCCAGCATCTGGGTGGGAGATAATGAAGCTTTCTTT

j_gene: TRBJ2-1
abundance: once
d_gene: .
v_gene: TRBV7-9
len: 15
CDR3aa: CASSLGGGGYNEQFF
CDR3nt: TGTGCCAGCAGCTTGGGAGGGGGAGGATACAATGAGCAGTTCTTC

j_gene: TRBJ1-5
abundance: .
d_gene: .
v_gene: TRBV7-2
len: 15
CDR3aa: CASSFNGDSNQPQHF
CDR3nt: TGTGCCAGCAGCTTTAACGGAGATAGCAATCAGCCCCAGCATTTT

j_gene: TRBJ2-2
abundance: .
d_gene: TRBD1
v_gene: TRBV7-3
len: 15
CDR3aa: CASSLTGIGTGELFF
CDR3nt: TGTGCCAGCAGCCTGACAGGGATCGGCACCGGGGAGCTGTTTTTT

j_gene: TRBJ1-2
abundance: .
d_gene: .
v_gene: TRBV4-2
len: 15
CDR3aa: CASSQEVYSLDGYTF
CDR3nt: TGTGCCAGCAGCCAAGAAGTGTACAGTCTCGACGGCTACACCTTC

j_gene: TRBJ1-5
abundance: .
d_gene: .
v_gene: TRBV6-5
len: 11
CDR3aa: CASSNNQPQHF
CDR3nt: TGTGCCAGCAGTAATAATCAGCCCCAGCATTTT

j_gene: TRBJ2-7
abundance: .
d_gene: .
v_gene: TRBV7-9
len: 15
CDR3aa: CASSSDGYLSYEQYF
CDR3nt: TGTGCCAGCAGCTCAGACGGCTACCTATCCTACGAGCAGTACTTC

j_gene: TRBJ1-2
abundance: .
d_gene: .
v_gene: TRBV21-1
len: 19
CDR3aa: CASSKGTGTGETADYGYTF
CDR3nt: TGTGCCAGCAGCAAAGGCACCGGGACAGGGGAGACGGCGGACTATGGCTACACCTTC

j_gene: TRBJ1-3
abundance: few
d_gene: .
v_gene: TRBV19
len: 15
CDR3aa: CASKRDRTSGNTIYF
CDR3nt: TGTGCCAGTAAACGAGACAGGACTTCTGGAAACACCATATATTTT